Sequencing of this T cell receptor beta chain was carried out in a study of blood T cell repertoires in COVID-19. Overall study: Samples taken during acute and convalescent COVID-19 were collected in the United States, Italy and Spain. From T cells, B-cell-depleted T cells, or PBMCs came the material, which was cDNA or gDNA.

In the authors' methods: Estimates of nucleated cell counts were drawn from the amplification of reference gene primers. Profiling relied on immunoSEQ multiplex PCR, and the TCRdb table lists in-frame clones only, not all of them. V, J and clone size reflect that table, while D and trimming were determined from the DNA. The repertoire holds some 220,000 clones, with roughly 80% as singletons. With V trimmed by 2 bases and J by 2 bases, 2 bases remained unmatched. The CDR3 covers 15 residues. Germline lookup yields CDR1 MNHNY and CDR2 SVGAGI (reference sequence). The clonotype was recovered from a woman aged 55-70 years with active or convalescent COVID-19. Sequenced input: peripheral blood. V and J are TRBV6-6 and TRBJ1-5; TRBD1 matches at 8 bases. The chain's CDR3 is CASSYMTGGNQPQHF. In DNA form, the CDR3 reads TGTGCCAGCAGTTACATGACAGGGGGCAATCAGCCCCAGCATTTT.